This T cell receptor (beta chain) emerged from a study of spatial heterogeneity in lung cancer. Study background: Detected beta-chain sequences consistently exceeded alpha-chain sequences.

This clonotype is classed as medium-sized. Its antigen is as yet unknown. This beta chain is an off-target read within a library intended for alpha chains, so its frequency means little. A unique molecular identifier was attached to every TCR cDNA molecule. In TCRdb, the 5' RACE reads were re-called with MiXCR into one record per CDR3 protein. Found here are approximately 6,800 distinct CDR3 sequences, 13% to 15% of them singletons; the top ten hold 9.8%. General observations from the study: It was found that expanded intratumoral alpha and beta TCR counts tracked tumor mutation counts.

Specified time point: sample taken at primary tumor resection. The donors were approximately 70 patients with non-small cell lung cancer that was early-stage and untreated. The TCR comes from a male donor with early-stage non-small cell lung cancer. The source was lung tumor tissue, collected at surgery.

The CDR3 DNA reads TGTGCTAGTGACGGACTAGCGATCAATGAGCAGTTCTTC. It specifies CASDGLAINEQFF. The V call is TRBV12-5, the J call TRBJ2-1, with 9 bases fitting TRBD2. Germline-derived CDR1 and CDR2 are LGHNT and FRNRAP. With V trimmed by 7 bases and J by 6 bases, 4 bases remained unmatched. This CDR3 contains 13 residues.